The 24 T cell receptor beta chains reported below all come from one sample, sequenced in a study of shared clonotypes between healthy human individuals. The protocol was immunoSEQ multiplex PCR, while the TCRdb copy is restricted to in-frame clones and leaves out a portion. In the table there are about 2.3 million clones, roughly 90% of which are singletons. Sequenced: naive CD4+ T cells from PBMCs. Subset meaning: CD45RA+ positively selected. The receptors were gathered from a young man in good health. Some clones in this sample may be carry-over from other donors' samples.

This clone was counted once. The CDR3 region is CASSGTGAAYYNEQFF. The CDR3 coding sequence is TGTGCCAGCAGTGGAACGGGTGCAGCCTACTACAATGAGCAGTTCTTC. The chain couples TRBV28 to TRBJ2-1, with D hard to call. Germline values: CDR1 MDHEN, CDR2 SYDVKM. This CDR3 has 16 residues. V was trimmed by 5 bases and J by 3 bases, leaving 17 bases between them.

The V gene is TRBV11-1, the J gene TRBJ2-3; TRBD2 matches at 9 bases. The CDR3 covers 15 residues. J gave up 4 bases and V 5 bases, and 7 bases lay outside the gene matches. From germline, CDR1 is SGHAT and CDR2 FQDESV (reference sequence). DNA for the CDR3: TGTGCCAGCAGCCCTAGCGGGACTTCCCCAGATACGCAGTATTTT. Translated, it gives CASSPSGTSPDTQYF.

This chain connects TRBV7-2 to TRBJ2-3, with D hard to call. This CDR3 contains 16 residues. Germline V CDR1 and CDR2: SGHTA, FQGNSA. Trimming shortened V by 1 base and J by 2 bases, and 13 bases separated the two germline ends. The CDR3 protein is CASSLGQHLPTDTQYF. DNA of the CDR3: TGTGCCAGCAGCTTAGGCCAACACCTACCCACAGATACGCAGTATTTT.

The genes are TRBV10-3 and TRBJ2-3; 11 bases are a match to TRBD1. V was clipped by 8 bases and J by 3 bases; unmatched bases: 1. The germline CDR1 and CDR2 sequences are ENHRY and SYGVKD. This CDR3 has 13 amino acids. The CDR3 reads CAIGQGATDTQYF. As DNA, the CDR3 is TGTGCCATCGGACAGGGGGCTACAGATACGCAGTATTTT.

A single count supports this clone. The chain recombines TRBV5-1 with TRBJ2-3; the match to TRBD2 covers 16 bases. This CDR3 is built from 18 residues. Trimming cost V 4 bases and J 3 bases; bases outside gene matches: 8. Germline CDR1 SGHRS, CDR2 YFSETQ. The CDR3 here is CASSRSKGLAGGTDTQYF. CDR3 nucleotide sequence: TGCGCCAGCAGCCGATCGAAGGGACTAGCGGGAGGGACAGATACGCAGTATTTT.

The chain has TRBV28 and TRBJ2-2; D is unresolved. The length of the CDR3 is 14 residues. Germline CDR1 is MDHEN and CDR2 is SYDVKM. Trimming stripped 8 bases from V and 7 bases from J, with 17 bases between. The CDR3 is CASGILGPGGELFF. The CDR3 DNA reads TGTGCCAGCGGTATCCTGGGTCCTGGCGGGGAGCTGTTTTTT.

The chain is built from TRBV29-1 and TRBJ1-2; D ambiguous. Looked up from germline, CDR1 is SQVTM and CDR2 is ANQGSEA. V was pared by 0 bases and J by 4 bases, with 15 bases between. The CDR3 runs 15 residues. For the CDR3, the DNA is TGCAGCGTTGAAGATCGCAGGAGAAATTTCTATGGCTACACCTTC. The encoded protein is CSVEDRRRNFYGYTF.

CDR3 loop: CASSSFPGVSFLEQYF. For the CDR3, the DNA is TGTGCCAGCAGTTCTTTTCCGGGAGTGTCATTCCTCGAGCAGTACTTC. The chain links TRBV6-5 to TRBJ2-7, with D possibly being TRBD2 (6 bases). The length of the CDR3 is 16 residues. Between the trimmed V and J ends, which lost 4 bases and 6 bases, there was a span of 22 bases. From germline, CDR1 is MNHEY and CDR2 SVGAGI.

V usage is TRBV5-1 and J usage is TRBJ2-5, with 8 bases lining up with TRBD1. The ends lost 9 bases at V and 5 bases at J; junction bases unmatched: 15. Looked up from germline, CDR1 is SGHRS and CDR2 is YFSETQ. CDR3 length: 15 residues. This chain's CDR3 is CATSGRQGSGETQYF. CDR3 nucleotide sequence: TGCGCCACCTCTGGTCGACAGGGGTCGGGTGAGACCCAGTACTTC.

V and J are TRBV10-3 and TRBJ1-1; D is undetermined. Per germline, CDR1 ENHRY and CDR2 SYGVKD. V was cut by 3 bases and J by 1 base, with 6 bases left in between. This CDR3 contains 13 residues. CDR3: CAISESWNTEAFF. CDR3 DNA sequence: TGTGCCATCAGTGAATCTTGGAACACTGAAGCTTTCTTT.

The chain combines TRBV7-9 with TRBJ2-1; 7 nucleotides align to TRBD1. The germline CDR1 and CDR2 sequences are SEHNR and FQNEAQ (reference sequence). CDR3 length: 16 residues. J gave up 6 bases and V 1 base, and 9 bases lay outside the gene matches. The CDR3 protein is CASSLGGRGKSNEQFF. The CDR3 coding sequence is TGTGCCAGCAGCTTAGGTGGCAGGGGGAAAAGCAATGAGCAGTTCTTC.

Concerning this clone: Different DNA sequences within this sample yield the same CDR3. The chain carries TRBV7-3 and TRBJ1-1; D gene ambiguous. The CDR3 loop spans 13 amino acids. V lost 0 bases to trimming and J lost 1 base, with 3 bases between them. Germline values: CDR1 SGHTA, CDR2 FQGTGA. The CDR3 here is CASSLTWNTEAFF. DNA of the CDR3: TGTGCCAGCAGCTTAACTTGGAACACTGAAGCTTTCTTT.

This clone was recorded a few times. This chain joins TRBV14 and TRBJ2-4; D assignment may be TRBD1 or TRBD2 (5 bases each). The CDR3 consists of 17 residues. With 0 bases removed from V and 8 bases from J, the gap between germline ends came to 20 bases. Germline V gene lookup returns CDR1 SGHDN and CDR2 FVKESK. CDR3 nucleotides: TGTGCCAGCAGCCAAGATATAACCGGGGCTCGCTGGGACATTCAGTACTTC. It yields the protein CASSQDITGARWDIQYF.

The rearrangement links TRBV11-3 to TRBJ1-2, with D possibly being TRBD1 (5 bases). The CDR3 is 13 residues long. Trimming removed 3 bases from V and 5 bases from J, with 10 bases in between. Looked up from germline, CDR1 is SGHNT and CDR2 is YENEEA. CDR3 sequence reads: CASSFPGGYGYTF. In DNA form, the CDR3 reads TGTGCCAGCAGCTTCCCTGGGGGATATGGCTACACCTTC.

The V call is TRBV10-2, the J call TRBJ1-4, with no clear D. V gave up 2 bases and J gave up 8 bases, with 12 bases separating them. CDR1 WSHSY and CDR2 SAAADI come from the germline V gene. CDR3 length equals 14 residues. CDR3: CASSEVPLWEKLFF. CDR3 in DNA: TGCGCCAGCAGTGAGGTTCCGCTGTGGGAAAAACTGTTTTTT.

The chain uses TRBV11-2 and TRBJ2-2, with unresolved D. The CDR3 is 13 amino acids. Germline V gene sequence: CDR1 SGHAT, CDR2 FQNNGV. Trimming pared 4 bases from V and 3 bases from J, leaving 6 bases between. In nucleotides, the CDR3 is TGTGCCAGCAGCTCCGCCTACACCGGGGAGCTGTTTTTT. Protein: CASSSAYTGELFF.

The chain couples TRBV2 to TRBJ1-2; a weak D match, TRBD1 (6 bases). Germline CDR1 and CDR2: SNHLY and FYNNEI. The CDR3 length is 17 residues. Trimming pared 5 bases from V and 0 bases from J, leaving 19 bases between. The CDR3 loop is CASSTRMRGDPNYGYTF. The DNA for the CDR3 is TGTGCCAGCAGTACCCGGATGAGGGGGGATCCTAACTATGGCTACACCTTC. The variable domain in full, completed from reference TRBV2 and TRBJ1-2, reads EPEVTQTPSHQVTQMGQEVILRCVPISNHLYFYWYRQILGQKVEFLVSFYNNEISEKSEIFDDQFSVERPDGSNFTLKIRSTKLEDSAMYFCASSTRMRGDPNYGYTFGSGTRLTVV.

The chain has TRBV5-1 and TRBJ2-2, with D possibly matching TRBD2 (6 bases). This CDR3 contains 15 residues. The V and J ends lost 5 bases and 1 base respectively, with 12 bases between them. Germline-derived CDR1 and CDR2 are SGHRS and YFSETQ. The CDR3 nucleotides are TGCGCCAGCAGGCTGAATAGCGGGAACACCGGGGAGCTGTTTTTT. Its protein is CASRLNSGNTGELFF.

The chain joins TRBV2 to TRBJ2-1, with TRBD2 identical over 12 bases. The germline V gene encodes CDR1 SNHLY and CDR2 FYNNEI. This CDR3 region has 18 residues. J lost 4 bases, V lost 4 bases, and 11 bases had no gene match. CDR3 amino acids: CASSGPATSGSRYNEQFF. The CDR3, as DNA: TGTGCCAGCAGTGGACCTGCGACTAGCGGGAGTAGGTACAATGAGCAGTTCTTC.

In the case of this clone: The same CDR3 is also encoded by other DNA sequences in this sample. This chain joins TRBV4-1 and TRBJ1-5; no reliable D call. Germline V gene lookup returns CDR1 MGHRA and CDR2 YSYEKL. This CDR3 spans 16 amino acids. V was shortened by 3 bases and J by 7 bases, with 19 bases between the two germline ends. Written as DNA, the CDR3 is TGCGCCAGCAGCCAGCCCGGGGTCCCGGTCGGCCAGCCCCAGCATTTT. This sequence encodes CASSQPGVPVGQPQHF.

CDR3 nucleotide sequence: TGTGCCAGCAGGGTAGAAAAACTGTTTTTT. Encoded protein: CASRVEKLFF. The rearrangement uses TRBV2 and TRBJ1-4, with D uncertain. The V gene lost 6 bases and the J gene lost 8 bases, with 4 bases spanning the gap. The V gene's germline CDR1 is SNHLY and CDR2 FYNNEI. The CDR3 is 10 residues long.

This chain connects TRBV27 to TRBJ2-1; 11 bases map to TRBD2. J lost 6 bases, V lost 4 bases, and 8 bases had no gene match. CDR3 length: 16 amino acids. Germline lookup yields CDR1 MNHEY and CDR2 SMNVEV (reference sequence). The CDR3 coding sequence is TGTGCCAGCAGTTCCCTTACTAGCGGGAGAGTCAATGAGCAGTTCTTC. It yields the protein CASSSLTSGRVNEQFF.

This rearrangement joins TRBV7-8 to TRBJ1-2; D ambiguous. Per germline, CDR1 SGHVS and CDR2 FQNEAQ. V dropped 5 bases and J dropped 7 bases, with 17 bases sitting between them. This CDR3 has 14 amino acids. The CDR3 DNA sequence: TGTGCCAGCAGCCCCAGAACTTCAGTAGGTGGCTACACCTTC. Protein product: CASSPRTSVGGYTF.

The chain links TRBV6-5 to TRBJ2-2, with TRBD2 identical over 9 bases. The CDR3 spans 16 residues. With 6 bases clipped from V and 7 bases from J, the junction kept 12 bases outside the gene matches. In germline, CDR1 is MNHEY, CDR2 SVGAGI. CDR3 DNA sequence: TGTGCCAGCAGATACCTAGCTGCGGGAGGGGGCGGGGAGCTGTTTTTT. It codes for CASRYLAAGGGGELFF.